The rows below give T cell receptor beta chains drawn from one sample of a study of T cells in Graves' hyperthyroidism and ophthalmopathy. In TCRdb, the multiplex PCR reads were re-called with MiXCR into one record per CDR3 protein. The sample comprises about 210,000 distinct CDR3 sequences, 17% of which are singletons, and under 65% rests with the top ten. The sample taken for sequencing was blood. These TCRs come from a man in his fifties or sixties with Graves' hyperthyroidism. Both conserved end residues are part of each CDR3. A D gene is named only where the DNA matches it firmly. Clone size is shown for a subset of rows, as once, few, many or a class of expanded clone.

>.|TRBV2|few|TRBJ1-6
CATLSLNSPLHF
TGTGCCACCCTCTCTCTCAATTCACCCCTCCACTTT
>.|TRBV28|many|TRBJ1-1
CASNAPRDVQNTEAFF
TGTGCCAGCAACGCCCCCAGGGACGTTCAGAACACTGAAGCTTTCTTT
>TRBD2|TRBV9|.|TRBJ2-7
CASNLAGGSGEQYF
TGTGCCAGCAATCTAGCGGGAGGGTCTGGAGAGCAGTACTTC
>.|TRBV10-1|many|TRBJ2-5
CASSDGLQETQYF
TGCGCCAGCAGTGACGGACTCCAAGAGACCCAGTACTTC
>.|TRBV11-2|many|TRBJ2-4
CASKEGLAKNIQYF
TGTGCCAGCAAAGAGGGGCTAGCCAAAAACATTCAGTACTTC
>.|TRBV7-9|many|TRBJ1-1
CASSSQGGTEAFF
TGTGCCAGCAGCTCACAGGGTGGCACTGAAGCTTTCTTT
>.|TRBV28|.|TRBJ1-1
CASRIGGSVNTEAFF
TGTGCCAGCAGAATCGGAGGGAGTGTAAACACTGAAGCTTTCTTT
>TRBD2|TRBV6-2/TRBV6-3|many|TRBJ2-1
CASSYSRGDEQFF
TGTGCCAGCAGTTACTCGCGGGGGGATGAGCAGTTCTTC
>.|TRBV18|many|TRBJ2-7
CASSPPGPYEQYF
TGTGCCAGCTCACCACCCGGACCCTACGAGCAGTACTTC
>.|TRBV10-3|many|TRBJ2-7
CAISESAASSYEQYF
TGTGCCATCAGTGAGTCTGCGGCGAGCTCCTACGAGCAGTACTTC
>.|TRBV20-1|.|TRBJ2-1
CSARDPWVNEQFF
TGCAGTGCTAGAGATCCGTGGGTGAATGAGCAGTTCTTC
>.|TRBV28|many|TRBJ2-7
CANSLRSQPPYEQYF
TGTGCCAACAGTTTAAGGTCACAACCCCCCTACGAGCAGTACTTC
>.|TRBV11-2|many|TRBJ2-1
CASTPGIWGGGQGSNEQFF
TGTGCCAGCACCCCAGGCATTTGGGGGGGAGGCCAGGGGTCCAATGAGCAGTTCTTC
>TRBD2|TRBV11-1|many|TRBJ2-3
CASSFGLAGTDTQYF
TGTGCCAGCAGCTTCGGACTAGCGGGCACAGATACGCAGTATTTT
>TRBD1|TRBV6-1|few|TRBJ2-2
CASSDGTGGIGELFF
TGTGCCAGCAGTGACGGGACAGGGGGAATCGGGGAGCTGTTTTTT
>TRBD2|TRBV3-1|few|TRBJ2-2
CASRPSDRGGTGELFF
TGTGCCAGCAGACCTTCGGACCGCGGGGGCACCGGGGAGCTGTTTTTT
>.|TRBV11-1|many|TRBJ1-1
CASSSHLNTEAFF
TGTGCCAGCAGCTCCCACCTGAACACTGAAGCTTTCTTT
>TRBD2|TRBV18|.|TRBJ2-7
CASSPSLGTSNSEQYF
TGTGCCAGCTCACCATCCCTCGGGACTAGTAATAGCGAGCAGTACTTC
>TRBD1|TRBV2|.|TRBJ1-3
CASKAVRGAGNTIYF
TGTGCCAGCAAGGCGGTCAGGGGGGCTGGAAACACCATATATTTT
>.|TRBV2|many|TRBJ2-7
CASSDSLYEQYF
TGTGCCAGCAGTGACAGCCTCTACGAGCAGTACTTC
>.|TRBV4-3|.|TRBJ1-2
CASSQASGTYGYTF
TGCGCCAGCAGCCAAGCGTCCGGAACCTATGGCTACACCTTC
>.|TRBV6-2/TRBV6-3|.|TRBJ2-5
CASKSGPAAYF
TGTGCCAGCAAGTCTGGACCCGCGGCGTACTTC
>TRBD2|TRBV7-3|many|TRBJ2-1
CASSLTSGYHNEQFF
TGTGCCAGCAGCTTGACTAGCGGGTACCACAATGAGCAGTTCTTC
>.|TRBV7-9|.|TRBJ2-2
CASSFRQDIGELFF
TGTGCCAGCAGCTTTCGCCAGGATATCGGGGAGCTGTTTTTT
>.|TRBV3-1|many|TRBJ2-1
CASSHGAAQSMDEQFF
TGTGCCAGCAGCCACGGGGCAGCCCAAAGCATGGATGAGCAGTTCTTC
>TRBD2|TRBV5-1|few|TRBJ2-5
CASSFTSGTQETQYF
TGCGCCAGCAGCTTTACTAGCGGGACCCAAGAGACCCAGTACTTC
>.|TRBV27|many|TRBJ2-3
CASSSGLTTNTDTQYF
TGTGCCAGCAGTTCGGGCCTAACTACAAACACAGATACGCAGTATTTT
>.|TRBV5-1|.|TRBJ2-1
CASSLTKNEQFF
TGCGCCAGCAGCCTGACAAAGAATGAGCAGTTCTTC
>.|TRBV6-1|many|TRBJ2-7
CASSGPDEQYF
TGTGCCAGCAGCGGTCCTGACGAGCAGTACTTC
>.|TRBV10-3|.|TRBJ2-5
CAISESGHLQETQYF
TGTGCCATCAGTGAGTCCGGACACTTACAAGAGACCCAGTACTTC
>.|TRBV20-1|.|TRBJ1-4
CSARESRGNEKLFF
TGCAGTGCTAGAGAGTCCCGGGGTAATGAAAAACTGTTTTTT
>TRBD1|TRBV9|.|TRBJ2-5
CASSGRTGPQETQYF
TGTGCCAGCAGCGGACGGACAGGGCCGCAAGAGACCCAGTACTTC
>.|TRBV27|many|TRBJ2-5
CASSSRTPTGGETQYF
TGTGCCAGCAGTTCCCGAACCCCGACTGGGGGGGAGACCCAGTACTTC
>.|TRBV4-3|.|TRBJ2-3
CASSQERTWDTQYF
TGCGCCAGCAGCCAAGAAAGGACCTGGGATACGCAGTATTTT
>.|TRBV28|many|TRBJ2-7
CASSFGGFEQYF
TGTGCCAGCAGTTTTGGGGGTTTCGAGCAGTACTTC
>TRBD1|TRBV29-1|many|TRBJ2-7
CSVSGQGLTYEQYF
TGCAGCGTCTCGGGACAGGGTTTAACCTACGAGCAGTACTTC
>.|TRBV28|many|TRBJ2-3
CAIKETGTDTQYF
TGTGCCATCAAGGAGACAGGCACAGATACGCAGTATTTT
>TRBD1|TRBV28|.|TRBJ2-7
CASSGYGTGAYEQYF
TGTGCCAGCAGTGGGTACGGGACAGGAGCCTACGAGCAGTACTTC
>TRBD2|TRBV20-1|many|TRBJ2-3
CSADSGRALDTQYF
TGCAGTGCTGATAGCGGGAGGGCCTTGGATACGCAGTATTTT
>.|TRBV18|.|TRBJ2-3
CASSPQPGGGPDTQYF
TGTGCCAGCTCACCCCAGCCGGGGGGCGGGCCAGATACGCAGTATTTT
>TRBD2|TRBV11-3|.|TRBJ2-1
CASSLVSISGTYEQFF
TGTGCCAGCAGCTTAGTATCGATTAGCGGGACCTATGAGCAGTTCTTC
>TRBD2|TRBV20-1|.|TRBJ2-2
CSALTSGRAGELFF
TGCAGTGCTCTCACTAGCGGGAGGGCCGGGGAGCTGTTTTTT